This is a list of T cell receptor beta chains from one sample in a study of blood T cell repertoires in COVID-19. Method: immunoSEQ multiplex PCR; TCRdb's copy keeps in-frame clones and lacks some. The repertoire holds fewer than 300,000 clones, with around 89% as singletons. The sample comprised peripheral blood. The receptors come from a man under 40 with acute or convalescent COVID-19. Both conserved end residues are part of each CDR3. Fields, in order: clone size, J gene, V gene, D gene, CDR3 DNA, CDR3 protein. The D gene is left open where the match is weak. Some rows mark clone size as missing; the rest say once, few, many or name a class of expanded clone.

size: once; J: TRBJ1-1; V: TRBV18; D: .; DNA: TGTGCCAGCTCAGAACAGGGCTACGGGAAGGGAAACACTGAAGCTTTCTTT; CDR3: CASSEQGYGKGNTEAFF
size: few; J: TRBJ1-1; V: TRBV5-1; D: .; DNA: TGCGCCAGCAGCTTGGGCCCGTCAGGTGGCACTGAAGCTTTCTTT; CDR3: CASSLGPSGGTEAFF
size: .; J: TRBJ2-7; V: TRBV27; D: .; DNA: .; CDR3: CASSSSGQGIGEQYF
size: .; J: TRBJ1-6; V: TRBV7-9; D: .; DNA: TGTGCCAGCAGCTTCGGTTCCTCGGAGGTCTTGAATTCACCCCTCCACTTT; CDR3: CASSFGSSEVLNSPLHF
size: .; J: TRBJ2-6; V: TRBV3-1/TRBV3-2; D: .; DNA: TGTGCCAGCAGACGGGGGACTGGGGCCAACGTCCTGACTTTC; CDR3: CASRRGTGANVLTF
size: .; J: TRBJ2-1; V: TRBV19; D: .; DNA: TGTGCCAGTAGTCCTCTAACAGGGCGTAGCTCCTACAATGAGCAGTTCTTC; CDR3: CASSPLTGRSSYNEQFF
size: .; J: TRBJ1-6; V: TRBV5-4; D: .; DNA: TGTGCCAGCAGCTTGACTGACAGGCGGAATTCACCCCTCCACTTT; CDR3: CASSLTDRRNSPLHF
size: .; J: TRBJ2-3; V: TRBV5-4; D: .; DNA: TGTGCCAGCAGCCCTGCGGCGACAGATACGCAGTATTTT; CDR3: CASSPAATDTQYF
size: .; J: TRBJ2-3; V: TRBV13; D: TRBD1; DNA: TGTGCCAGCAGCCGGGACAGCGGCAGCACAGATACGCAGTATTTT; CDR3: CASSRDSGSTDTQYF
size: .; J: TRBJ2-1; V: TRBV24-1; D: TRBD2; DNA: TGTGCCACCAGTGATGGGCTCGCTAGCGGGGGGGCCAATGAGCAGTTCTTC; CDR3: CATSDGLASGGANEQFF
size: .; J: TRBJ2-1; V: TRBV9; D: .; DNA: TGTGCCAGCAGTAAAATCCAGGGAGAGCAGTTCTTC; CDR3: CASSKIQGEQFF
size: .; J: TRBJ2-5; V: TRBV11-2; D: TRBD2; DNA: TGTGCCAGCAGGGGACTAGCGGGGGGCTATACCTTTCAAGAGACCCAGTACTTC; CDR3: CASRGLAGGYTFQETQYF
size: .; J: TRBJ2-7; V: TRBV7-2; D: .; DNA: TGTGCCAGCAGCTTAGCCAGACTTTACGAGCAGTACTTC; CDR3: CASSLARLYEQYF
size: .; J: TRBJ2-3; V: TRBV5-1; D: TRBD2; DNA: TGCGCCAGCAGCCTACAGACTAGCGGCACAGATACGCAGTATTTT; CDR3: CASSLQTSGTDTQYF
size: .; J: TRBJ2-1; V: TRBV4-1; D: TRBD2; DNA: TGCGCCAGCAGCCAAGATCTTTTCCTAGCGGGAGGGCCGAATCAGTTCTTC; CDR3: CASSQDLFLAGGPNQFF
size: .; J: TRBJ1-5; V: TRBV2; D: TRBD1; DNA: TGTGCCAGCAATATCCGGGACAGGGGACAGCCCCAGCATTTT; CDR3: CASNIRDRGQPQHF
size: few; J: TRBJ1-6; V: TRBV3-1/TRBV3-2; D: .; DNA: TGTGCCAGCAGCCAAGATGGGCAGTACGGTTCAGGGAATTCACCCCTCCACTTT; CDR3: CASSQDGQYGSGNSPLHF
size: .; J: TRBJ2-7; V: TRBV6-5; D: .; DNA: TGTGCCAGCAGCCCCTTTATGAGGAGCTACGAGCAGTACTTC; CDR3: CASSPFMRSYEQYF
size: .; J: TRBJ1-5; V: TRBV4-2; D: .; DNA: TGTGCCAGCAGCCAAGATTGGCGGGGAAATCAGCCCCAGCATTTT; CDR3: CASSQDWRGNQPQHF
size: .; J: TRBJ2-2; V: TRBV6-2/TRBV6-3; D: .; DNA: TGTGCCAGCAGTTACCCACCGGGTAGCTGGGACACCGGGGAGCTGTTTTTT; CDR3: CASSYPPGSWDTGELFF
size: .; J: TRBJ2-7; V: TRBV4-1; D: TRBD1; DNA: TGCGCCAGCAGCCAAGGGGACAGCAGCTCCTACGAGCAGTACTTC; CDR3: CASSQGDSSSYEQYF
size: .; J: TRBJ1-3; V: TRBV5-1; D: .; DNA: TGCGCCAGCAGCATGGGTAGTGGAAACACCATATATTTT; CDR3: CASSMGSGNTIYF
size: .; J: TRBJ1-1; V: TRBV19; D: .; DNA: TGTGCCAGTGATAGTATATGGGGGGGCACTGAAGCTTTCTTT; CDR3: CASDSIWGGTEAFF
size: few; J: TRBJ1-6; V: TRBV5-1; D: .; DNA: TGCGCCAGCAGCCGCATCGAGAGCTCCTATAATTCACCCCTCCACTTT; CDR3: CASSRIESSYNSPLHF
size: .; J: TRBJ1-2; V: TRBV30; D: TRBD1; DNA: TGTGCCTGGAGATCGGGACAGGGAAACTATGGCTACACCTTC; CDR3: CAWRSGQGNYGYTF
size: .; J: TRBJ1-5; V: TRBV7-9; D: .; DNA: TGTGCCAGCAGCGCCCGAGATCAGCCCCAGCATTTT; CDR3: CASSARDQPQHF
size: .; J: TRBJ1-5; V: TRBV4-2; D: .; DNA: TGTGCCAGCAGCGCCCGTTGGACAGATAGTTTTGATCAGCCCCAGCATTTT; CDR3: CASSARWTDSFDQPQHF
size: .; J: TRBJ1-2; V: TRBV5-6; D: TRBD1; DNA: TGTGCCAGCAGCCGTTCCTTGGACAGGGGGCTGGGTGGCTACACCTTC; CDR3: CASSRSLDRGLGGYTF
size: once; J: TRBJ2-5; V: TRBV5-1; D: TRBD1; DNA: TGCGCCAGCAGCCTCACAACAGGGGACGGCGAGACCCAGTACTTC; CDR3: CASSLTTGDGETQYF
size: .; J: TRBJ1-6; V: TRBV28; D: .; DNA: TGTGCCAGCGCAGGCGTGAATTCACCCCTCCACTTT; CDR3: CASAGVNSPLHF
size: once; J: TRBJ1-5; V: TRBV5-6; D: .; DNA: TGTGCCAGCAGCTTGGCCGGGGACAAGGGCGGCAATCAGCCCCAGCATTTT; CDR3: CASSLAGDKGGNQPQHF
size: .; J: TRBJ1-1; V: TRBV7-9; D: .; DNA: TGTGCCAGCAGCCCGGTGAGGACACAAGTTACTGAAGCTTTCTTT; CDR3: CASSPVRTQVTEAFF
size: .; J: TRBJ1-5; V: TRBV4-1; D: TRBD1; DNA: TGCGCCAGCAGCAGCATAATGGGACAGGTCAATCAGCCCCAGCATTTT; CDR3: CASSSIMGQVNQPQHF
size: .; J: TRBJ1-5; V: TRBV28; D: TRBD1; DNA: TGTGCCTGCGAACTCAGGGGGGCAAATCAGCCCCAGCATTTT; CDR3: CACELRGANQPQHF
size: .; J: TRBJ1-6; V: TRBV6-5; D: .; DNA: TGTGCCAGCCAGGACACATATAATTCACCCCTCCACTTT; CDR3: CASQDTYNSPLHF
size: .; J: TRBJ1-5; V: TRBV6-5; D: .; DNA: TGTGCCAGCAGCCCCAGACAGACTCAGCCCCAGCATTTT; CDR3: CASSPRQTQPQHF
size: .; J: TRBJ1-4; V: TRBV19; D: .; DNA: TGTGCCAGTAGTACCGACAGGATAAATGAAAAACTGTTTTTT; CDR3: CASSTDRINEKLFF
size: .; J: TRBJ2-3; V: TRBV12-3/TRBV12-4; D: .; DNA: TGTGCCAGCAGGGCAGAGGCAGATACGCAGTATTTT; CDR3: CASRAEADTQYF
size: .; J: TRBJ1-5; V: TRBV14; D: .; DNA: TGTGCCAGCAGCCAAGATATCAATCAGCCCCAGCATTTT; CDR3: CASSQDINQPQHF
size: .; J: TRBJ1-5; V: TRBV6-4; D: TRBD1; DNA: TGTGCCAGCATTCTCGTGGGGACAGGGAGGTGCGGGCAGCCCCAGCATTTT; CDR3: CASILVGTGRCGQPQHF
size: .; J: TRBJ2-2; V: TRBV19; D: TRBD1; DNA: TGTGCCAGTAGTCTCCGAGACAGGGGGATTAACGGGGAGCTGTTTTTT; CDR3: CASSLRDRGINGELFF
size: .; J: TRBJ1-5; V: TRBV19; D: TRBD1; DNA: TGTGCCAGTAGTATAGATCCGGGACAGGGGGCCTCAACCCGGTGGACTCAGCCCCAGCATTTT; CDR3: CASSIDPGQGASTRWTQPQHF
size: few; J: TRBJ1-5; V: TRBV11-2; D: TRBD1; DNA: TGTGCCAGCAGCCTGGACAGGAATCAGCCCCAGCATTTT; CDR3: CASSLDRNQPQHF
size: .; J: TRBJ1-5; V: TRBV25-1; D: .; DNA: TGTGCCAGCAACGTAGGCAATCAGCCCCAGCATTTT; CDR3: CASNVGNQPQHF
size: .; J: TRBJ1-1; V: TRBV3-1/TRBV3-2; D: TRBD1; DNA: TGTGCCAGCAGCCAACGGGACAGGAGAACTGAAGCTTTCTTT; CDR3: CASSQRDRRTEAFF
size: .; J: TRBJ2-5; V: TRBV15; D: .; DNA: TGTGCCACCAGCAGAGATAGAAAAGAGGAGACCCAGTACTTC; CDR3: CATSRDRKEETQYF
size: few; J: TRBJ1-5; V: TRBV6-6; D: .; DNA: TGTGCCAGCAGTTACATGTCCGAGGATCAGCCCCAGCATTTT; CDR3: CASSYMSEDQPQHF
size: few; J: TRBJ2-1; V: TRBV29-1; D: TRBD1; DNA: TGCAGCGTTCTCGACAGGGGGCACTACAATGAGCAGTTCTTC; CDR3: CSVLDRGHYNEQFF
size: .; J: TRBJ2-6; V: TRBV7-3; D: TRBD1; DNA: TGTGCCAGCAGCTTATACGGGACAGCGGCCTCTGGGGCCAACGTCCTGACTTTC; CDR3: CASSLYGTAASGANVLTF
size: .; J: TRBJ2-1; V: TRBV13; D: .; DNA: TGTGCCAGCGAGAGGGTTAGCGGACGGAGCTCCTACAATGAGCAGTTCTTC; CDR3: CASERVSGRSSYNEQFF
size: .; J: TRBJ1-3; V: TRBV6-6; D: .; DNA: TGTGCCAGCAGTCCCAATGGCCCCGGACGGGGGGCTGGAAACACCATATATTTT; CDR3: CASSPNGPGRGAGNTIYF
size: .; J: TRBJ1-2; V: TRBV28; D: .; DNA: TGTGCCAGCAGTTTAGACAATACTAACTATGGCTACACCTTC; CDR3: CASSLDNTNYGYTF
size: .; J: TRBJ1-1; V: TRBV7-9; D: TRBD1; DNA: TGTGCCAGCAGCCGGGGACAGGAGAACACTGAAGCTTTCTTT; CDR3: CASSRGQENTEAFF
size: .; J: TRBJ1-1; V: TRBV6-5; D: .; DNA: TGTGCCAGCAAAGACACTCCCGATGCTGAAGCTTTCTTT; CDR3: CASKDTPDAEAFF